This section outlines one TCR beta chain sequence together with its context. The data were obtained in a study of blood T cell repertoires in COVID-19. Data came from immunoSEQ multiplex PCR; TCRdb stores just in-frame clones and leaves some out. The sample shows tens of thousands of clones, around 81% of them seen only once. The V gene end was trimmed by 6 bases and the J gene end by 4 bases; junction bases not matched to a gene: 10. Germline V gene sequence: CDR1 MNHEY, CDR2 SVGAGI. CDR3 length: 15 amino acids. The receptor was isolated from a man older than 75 with acute or convalescent COVID-19. Sample: peripheral blood. The chain recombines TRBV6-5 with TRBJ2-5; 8 nucleotides match TRBD1. CDR3 in amino acids: CASSPGQGGLETQYF. CDR3 nucleotides: TGTGCCAGCAGCCCAGGACAGGGCGGGTTAGAGACCCAGTACTTC.